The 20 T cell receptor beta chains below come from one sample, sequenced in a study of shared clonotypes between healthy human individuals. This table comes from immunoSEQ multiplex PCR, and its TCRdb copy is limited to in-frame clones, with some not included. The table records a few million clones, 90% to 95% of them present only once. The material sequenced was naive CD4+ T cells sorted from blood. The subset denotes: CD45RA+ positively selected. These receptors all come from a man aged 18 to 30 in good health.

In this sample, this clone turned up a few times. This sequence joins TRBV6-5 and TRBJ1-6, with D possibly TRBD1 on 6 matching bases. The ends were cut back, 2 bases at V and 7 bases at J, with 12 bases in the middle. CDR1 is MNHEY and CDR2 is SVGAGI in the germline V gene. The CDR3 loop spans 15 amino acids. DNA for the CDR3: TGTGCCAGCAGTTACGGGGGCGCAGCCAATTCACCCCTCCACTTT. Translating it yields CASSYGGAANSPLHF.

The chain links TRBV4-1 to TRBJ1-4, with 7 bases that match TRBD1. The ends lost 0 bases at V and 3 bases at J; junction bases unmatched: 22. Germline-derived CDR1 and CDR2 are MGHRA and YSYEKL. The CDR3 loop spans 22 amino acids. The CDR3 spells CASSQDASGGRGLGIANEKLFF. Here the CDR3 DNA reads TGCGCCAGCAGCCAAGATGCCTCGGGTGGTAGGGGGCTTGGTATTGCTAATGAAAAACTGTTTTTT.

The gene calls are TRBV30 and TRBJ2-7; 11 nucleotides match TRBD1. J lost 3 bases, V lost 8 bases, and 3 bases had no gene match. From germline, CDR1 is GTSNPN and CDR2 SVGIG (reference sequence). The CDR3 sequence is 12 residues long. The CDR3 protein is CAGDRGVYEQYF. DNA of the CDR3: TGTGCCGGGGACAGGGGGGTCTACGAGCAGTACTTC.

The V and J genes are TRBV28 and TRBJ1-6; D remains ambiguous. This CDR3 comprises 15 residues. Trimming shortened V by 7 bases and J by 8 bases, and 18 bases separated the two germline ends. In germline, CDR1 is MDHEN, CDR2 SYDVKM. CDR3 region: CASIPEGLGYSPLHF. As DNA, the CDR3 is TGTGCCAGCATCCCGGAGGGTTTGGGTTATTCACCCCTCCACTTT.

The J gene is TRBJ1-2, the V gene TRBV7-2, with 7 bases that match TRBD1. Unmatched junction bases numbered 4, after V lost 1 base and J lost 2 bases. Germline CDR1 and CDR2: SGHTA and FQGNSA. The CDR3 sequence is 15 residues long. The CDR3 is CASSLEGGKNYGYTF. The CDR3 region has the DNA TGTGCCAGCAGCTTAGAAGGGGGCAAGAACTATGGCTACACCTTC.

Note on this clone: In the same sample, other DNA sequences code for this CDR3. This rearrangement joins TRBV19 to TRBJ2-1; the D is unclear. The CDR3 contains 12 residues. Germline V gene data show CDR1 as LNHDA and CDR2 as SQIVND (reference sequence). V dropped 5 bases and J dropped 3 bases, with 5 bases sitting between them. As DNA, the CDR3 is TGTGCCAGTAGTCCTCGCTACAATGAGCAGTTCTTC. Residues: CASSPRYNEQFF.

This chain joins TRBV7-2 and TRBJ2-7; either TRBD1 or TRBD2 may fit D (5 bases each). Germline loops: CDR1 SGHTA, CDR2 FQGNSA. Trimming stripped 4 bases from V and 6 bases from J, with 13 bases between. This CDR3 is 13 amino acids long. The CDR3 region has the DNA TGTGCCAGCAGCTCTGTCGGTGGGACCGAGCAGTACTTC. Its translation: CASSSVGGTEQYF. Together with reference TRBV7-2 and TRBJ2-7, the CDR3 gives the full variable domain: GAGVSQSPSNKVTEKGKDVELRCDPISGHTALYWYRQSLGQGLEFLIYFQGNSAPDKSGLPSDRFSAERTGGSVSTLTIQRTQQEDSAVYLCASSSVGGTEQYFGPGTRLTVT.

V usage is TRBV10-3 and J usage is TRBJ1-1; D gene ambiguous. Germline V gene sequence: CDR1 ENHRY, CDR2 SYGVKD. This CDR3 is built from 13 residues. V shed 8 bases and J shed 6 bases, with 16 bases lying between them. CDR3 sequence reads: CAIRRPSNAEAFF. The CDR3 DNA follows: TGTGCCATCCGCCGGCCGTCTAACGCTGAAGCTTTCTTT.

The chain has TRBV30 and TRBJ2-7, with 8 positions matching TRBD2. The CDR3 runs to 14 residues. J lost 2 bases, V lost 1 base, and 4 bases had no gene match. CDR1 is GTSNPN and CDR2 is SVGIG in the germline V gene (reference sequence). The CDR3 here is CAWSAGGGTYEQYF. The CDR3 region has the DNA TGTGCCTGGAGTGCCGGGGGGGGGACCTACGAGCAGTACTTC.

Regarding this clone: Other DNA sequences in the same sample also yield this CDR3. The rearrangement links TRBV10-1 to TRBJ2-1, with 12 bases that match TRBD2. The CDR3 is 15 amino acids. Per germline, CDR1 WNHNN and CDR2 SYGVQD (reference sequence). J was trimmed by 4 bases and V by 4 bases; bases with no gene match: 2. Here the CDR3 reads CASSGTSGNYNEQFF. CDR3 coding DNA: TGCGCCAGCAGTGGGACTAGCGGGAATTACAATGAGCAGTTCTTC.

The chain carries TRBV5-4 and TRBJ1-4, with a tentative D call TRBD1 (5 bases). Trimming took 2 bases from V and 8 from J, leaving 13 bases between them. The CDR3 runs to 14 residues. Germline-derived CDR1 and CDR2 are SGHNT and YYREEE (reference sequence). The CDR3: CASSFQGAGEKLFF. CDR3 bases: TGTGCCAGCAGCTTTCAAGGGGCAGGGGAAAAACTGTTTTTT. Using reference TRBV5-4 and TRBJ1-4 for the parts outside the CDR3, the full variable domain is ETGVTQSPTHLIKTRGQQVTLRCSSQSGHNTVSWYQQALGQGPQFIFQYYREEENGRGNFPPRFSGLQFPNYSSELNVNALELDDSALYLCASSFQGAGEKLFFGSGTQLSVL.

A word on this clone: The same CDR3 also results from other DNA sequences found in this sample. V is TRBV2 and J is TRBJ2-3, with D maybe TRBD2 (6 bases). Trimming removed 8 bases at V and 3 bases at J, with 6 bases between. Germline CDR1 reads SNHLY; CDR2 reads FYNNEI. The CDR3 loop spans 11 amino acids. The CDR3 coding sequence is TGTGCCAGCGGAGGGACAGATACGCAGTATTTT. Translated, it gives CASGGTDTQYF. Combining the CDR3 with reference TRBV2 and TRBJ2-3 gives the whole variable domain EPEVTQTPSHQVTQMGQEVILRCVPISNHLYFYWYRQILGQKVEFLVSFYNNEISEKSEIFDDQFSVERPDGSNFTLKIRSTKLEDSAMYFCASGGTDTQYFGPGTRLTVL.

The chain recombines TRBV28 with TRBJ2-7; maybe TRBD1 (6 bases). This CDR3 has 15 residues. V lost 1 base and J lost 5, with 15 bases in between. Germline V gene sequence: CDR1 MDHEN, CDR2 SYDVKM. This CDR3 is CASSLSSWTEDEQYF. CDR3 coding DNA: TGTGCCAGCAGTTTATCCTCTTGGACAGAGGACGAGCAGTACTTC.

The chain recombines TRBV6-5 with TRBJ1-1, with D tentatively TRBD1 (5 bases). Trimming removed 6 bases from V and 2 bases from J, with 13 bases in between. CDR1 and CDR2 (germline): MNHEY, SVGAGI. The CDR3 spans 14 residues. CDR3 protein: CASRKGVSNTEAFF. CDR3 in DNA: TGTGCCAGCAGAAAAGGGGTGTCAAACACTGAAGCTTTCTTT.

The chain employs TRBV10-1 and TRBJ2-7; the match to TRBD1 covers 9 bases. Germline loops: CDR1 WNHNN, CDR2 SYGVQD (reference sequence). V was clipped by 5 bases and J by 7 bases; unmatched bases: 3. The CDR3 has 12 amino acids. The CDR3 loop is CASSTGGREQYF. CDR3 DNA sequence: TGCGCCAGCAGTACAGGGGGCAGGGAGCAGTACTTC.

CDR3 DNA: TGTGCCAGCAGCTTAAAACGGGACTCTTACCCTCACGGGCAGTTCTTC. This gives the protein CASSLKRDSYPHGQFF. The chain combines TRBV7-6 with TRBJ2-1; weak D call: TRBD2 (6 bases). The V gene's germline CDR1 is SGHVS and CDR2 FNYEAQ. V lost 2 bases and J 12 bases, leaving 23 bases between the germline ends. This CDR3 spans 16 amino acids.

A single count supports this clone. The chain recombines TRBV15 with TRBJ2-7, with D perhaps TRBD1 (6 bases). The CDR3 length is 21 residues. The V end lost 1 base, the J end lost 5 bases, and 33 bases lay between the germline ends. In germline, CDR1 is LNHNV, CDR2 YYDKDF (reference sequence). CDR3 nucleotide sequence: TGTGCCACCAGCAGAGTAGAGGGTGTTCGGGACACCCTCGCTGAACGTCACGAGCAGTACTTC. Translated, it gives CATSRVEGVRDTLAERHEQYF.

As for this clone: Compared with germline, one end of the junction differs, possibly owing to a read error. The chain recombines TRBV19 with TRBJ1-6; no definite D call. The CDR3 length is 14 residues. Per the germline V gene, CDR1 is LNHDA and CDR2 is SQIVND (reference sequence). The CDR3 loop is CASSIRSSNAPLHF. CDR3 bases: TGTGCCAGTAGTATACGGTCTAGTAATGCACCCCTCCACTTT.

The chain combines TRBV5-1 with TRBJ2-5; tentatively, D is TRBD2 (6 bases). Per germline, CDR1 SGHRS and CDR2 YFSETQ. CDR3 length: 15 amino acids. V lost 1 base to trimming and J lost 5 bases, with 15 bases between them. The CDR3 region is CASSLQSGVTETQYF. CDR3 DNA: TGCGCCAGCAGCTTGCAGTCGGGAGTGACTGAGACCCAGTACTTC.

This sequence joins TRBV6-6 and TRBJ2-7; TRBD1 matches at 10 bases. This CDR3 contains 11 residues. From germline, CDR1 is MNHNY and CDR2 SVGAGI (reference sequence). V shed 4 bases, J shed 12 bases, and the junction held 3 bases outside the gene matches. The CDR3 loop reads CASSFRDRGYF. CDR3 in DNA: TGTGCCAGCAGTTTCCGGGACAGGGGGTACTTC.